This TCR beta chain originates from a study of blood T cell repertoires in COVID-19. The repertoire was sequenced with immunoSEQ multiplex PCR; TCRdb's copy has only in-frame clones and lacks some. The data contain about 170,000 clones, 85% to 90% of them singletons. The CDR3 runs 14 residues. Germline CDR1 and CDR2: SEHNR and FQNEAQ (reference sequence). J was trimmed by 10 bases and V by 2 bases; bases with no gene match: 4. Input material: peripheral blood. The clonotype comes from a woman aged 80 or over with COVID-19, enrolled during active disease. V and J are TRBV7-9 and TRBJ1-6; TRBD1 aligns across 8 bases. The CDR3 DNA reads as TGTGCCAGCAGCTTACAGGGGGCAAGATCACCCCTCCACTTT. This codes for CASSLQGARSPLHF.